This TCR beta chain was recovered during a study of T cells in Graves' hyperthyroidism and ophthalmopathy. This clonotype has a count of ten or more. Its matching antigen is unknown. The source of the PBMCs was over 8.5 ml of fresh peripheral blood. Study-wide points: Onset of ophthalmopathy came a median roughly 6.5 months after the model predicted it. In simple terms, a model built on 13 V-J features told ophthalmopathy apart from stable hyperthyroidism.

Authors of the study amplified TCR beta CDR3 regions from RNA transcripts. When the TCR CDR3 underwent first-round RT-PCR, the HTBI primer set was used. A single record per CDR3 protein comes from TCRdb applying MiXCR to the multiplex PCR reads. The sample consists of around 530,000 distinct CDR3 sequences, 17% of them appearing once. Trimming shortened V by 1 base and J by 2 bases, and 10 bases separated the two germline ends. This CDR3 contains 14 residues. Germline V gene data show CDR1 as SGHKS and CDR2 as YYEKEE (reference sequence). The sequence was obtained from a woman aged 18-35 years with Graves' ophthalmopathy. The chain recombines TRBV5-5 with TRBJ2-7; D not certain. Sequencing input: blood. The chain's CDR3 is CASSLYLATYEQYF. CDR3 coding DNA: TGTGCCAGCAGCTTGTATCTGGCAACCTACGAGCAGTACTTC.